This record concerns one T cell receptor (beta chain) sequence. The Seattle patients joined while their infection was active and were tracked longitudinally afterward. This record comes from a study of blood T cell repertoires in COVID-19. For the study at large: The samples span acute and convalescent COVID-19 from the United States, Italy and Spain. In each case, the material was cDNA or gDNA derived from T cells, B-cell-depleted T cells, or PBMCs.

The junction had 6 bases not matched to a gene; V was cut back by 1 base and J by 6 bases. The CDR3 loop spans 15 amino acids. CDR1 and CDR2 (germline): SGHTA, FQGNSA. In the study's own analysis: It was from reference gene primer amplification that nucleated cell counts were estimated. The repertoire was sequenced with immunoSEQ multiplex PCR; TCRdb's copy has only in-frame clones and lacks some. That table is the source of V, J and clone size, and D and trimming were worked out from the DNA. The sample includes 200,000 to 250,000 clones, roughly 80% of them seen just once. The specimen sequenced was peripheral blood. This TCR was recovered from an elderly woman with COVID-19, enrolled during active disease. This chain connects TRBV7-2 to TRBJ1-2, with TRBD1 identical over 9 bases. The CDR3 nucleotides are TGTGCCAGCAGCTTAGTCCCAGGGGACAGGGATGGCTACACCTTC. As protein: CASSLVPGDRDGYTF.